The 9 T cell receptor beta chains given below trace back to one sample, sequenced in a study of blood T cell repertoires in COVID-19 (dated by TCRdb to the early 2020s). The protocol used for the library was the immunoSEQ multiplex PCR assay. Imported from immuneACCESS, the table was reduced by TCRdb to in-frame sequences with V and J called. These copies leave out some clones; in studies compared against another copy, an unresolved V gene accounts for under half, and the cause of the remainder is not known. The sample table lists a few hundred thousand clones, approximately 81% of them with a count of one. Roughly a tenth of the sample goes to the ten largest clones. The sequenced sample was peripheral blood. These receptors all come from a woman of 80 years or more with COVID-19, enrolled during active disease.

The gene calls are TRBV10-1 and TRBJ2-7; 7 bases line up with TRBD1. This CDR3 is built from 15 residues. Trimming at V came to 10 bases and at J to 5 bases, leaving 17 bases not matched to a gene. CDR1 and CDR2 from the germline V gene are WNHNN and SYGVQD (reference sequence). As DNA, the CDR3 is TGCGCCACCATACTGACAGGGATTTTGACCAACGAGCAGTACTTC. This codes for CATILTGILTNEQYF.

The V gene is TRBV3-1 (or the pseudogene TRBV3-2), the J gene TRBJ1-5; no clear D gene. Deletions cut 0 bases from V and 7 bases from J, with 7 bases between. The CDR3 spans 13 residues. CDR1 and CDR2 from the germline V gene are LGHDT and YNNKEL (reference sequence). CDR3 protein: CASSQDNLQPQHF. Here the CDR3 DNA reads TGTGCCAGCAGCCAAGATAACTTACAGCCCCAGCATTTT.

V gene TRBV12-2 combines with J gene TRBJ2-7; TRBD2, as called in the table, went unchecked against the DNA. TRBV12-2 is a pseudogene. This CDR3 contains 14 residues. The CDR3 DNA is TGTGCAAGTCGCCCAGGACGTTATACGGGGGAGCAGTACTTC. Translation gives CASRPGRYTGEQYF.

The rearrangement uses TRBV3-1 (or the pseudogene TRBV3-2) and TRBJ2-2, with 9 nucleotides matching TRBD1. The CDR3 is made up of 14 amino acids. CDR1 is LGHDT and CDR2 is YNNKEL in the germline V gene (reference sequence). Unmatched junction bases numbered 4, after V lost 4 bases and J lost 7 bases. This CDR3 is CASSLGTGSGELFF. CDR3 bases: TGTGCCAGCAGCCTAGGGACAGGGAGCGGGGAGCTGTTTTTT.

V and J are TRBV2 and TRBJ1-6; a weak D match, TRBD1 (5 bases). The CDR3 totals 15 residues. Deletions cut 6 bases from V and 5 bases from J, with 14 bases between. Germline CDR1 SNHLY, CDR2 FYNNEI. The CDR3 sequence: CASSVQGGNNSPLHF. CDR3 bases: TGTGCCAGCAGCGTCCAGGGTGGAAATAATTCACCCCTCCACTTT.

This clone was seen a few times. The gene calls are TRBV28 and TRBJ1-2; TRBD1 might be the D (5 bases). Germline loops: CDR1 MDHEN, CDR2 SYDVKM. V shed 5 bases and J shed 6 bases, with 19 bases lying between them. The CDR3 sequence is 15 residues long. In DNA form, the CDR3 reads TGTGCCAGCAGTAGACTCACAGGAGGGGTGAATGGCTACACCTTC. This sequence encodes CASSRLTGGVNGYTF.

V is TRBV6-5 and J is TRBJ2-7; D might be TRBD1 (6 bases). Trimming cost V 7 bases and J 2 bases, with 15 bases left between them. The CDR3 contains 14 residues. The germline V gene has CDR1 MNHEY and CDR2 SVGAGI. CDR3 in DNA: TGTGCCAGCAAAACCACTCAGGGGCCCTACGAGCAGTACGTC. Residues: CASKTTQGPYEQYV.

V is TRBV28 and J is TRBJ1-2; TRBD1 might be the D (5 bases). The CDR3 loop spans 15 amino acids. V was trimmed by 5 bases and J by 8 bases, leaving 21 bases between them. Germline CDR1 is MDHEN and CDR2 is SYDVKM. The CDR3 nucleotides read TGTGCCAGCAGTCTTGGGGGGACGGTATACGGCGGCTACACCTTC. Its translation is CASSLGGTVYGGYTF.

CDR3 nucleotides: TGCGCCAGCAGCTTGGTAGGCGGTTTCATGAACACTGAAGCTTTCTTT. Translating gives CASSLVGGFMNTEAFF. V gene TRBV5-1 combines with J gene TRBJ1-1; D gene uncertain. CDR1 and CDR2 (germline): SGHRS, YFSETQ. V lost 0 bases to trimming and J lost 0 bases, with 12 bases between them. This CDR3 is built from 16 residues.